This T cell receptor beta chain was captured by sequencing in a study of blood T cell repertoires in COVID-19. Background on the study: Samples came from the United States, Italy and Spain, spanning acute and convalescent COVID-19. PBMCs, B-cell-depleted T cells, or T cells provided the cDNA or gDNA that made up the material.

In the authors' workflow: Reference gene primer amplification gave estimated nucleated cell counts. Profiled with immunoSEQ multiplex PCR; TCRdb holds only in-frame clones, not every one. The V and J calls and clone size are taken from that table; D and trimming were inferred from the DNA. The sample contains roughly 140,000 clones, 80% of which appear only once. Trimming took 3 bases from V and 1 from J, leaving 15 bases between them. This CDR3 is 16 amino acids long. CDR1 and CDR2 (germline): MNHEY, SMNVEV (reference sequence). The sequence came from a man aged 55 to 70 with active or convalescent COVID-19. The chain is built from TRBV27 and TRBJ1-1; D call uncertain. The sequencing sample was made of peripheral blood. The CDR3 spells CASSFNLGGRNTEAFF. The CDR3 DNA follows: TGTGCCAGCAGTTTTAATTTGGGAGGGCGGAACACTGAAGCTTTCTTT.